This T cell receptor (beta chain) was identified during a study of regulatory T cells in long-lasting Graves disease. About the study: Over-5-year antithyroid drug use with positive TSH receptor antibodies defined persistent Graves' disease in the study. Broader study findings: A limited number of samples was an acknowledged limitation. Persistent disease preferred TRBV28, TRBJ1-2 and TRBJ2-5; new disease, TRBV20-1 and TRBJ2-1.

The V gene's germline CDR1 is SGHTA and CDR2 FQGNSA. V was clipped by 5 bases and J by 5 bases; unmatched bases: 9. This CDR3 has 15 residues. As for time point: persistent/refractory GD, antithyroid drugs over 5 years with positive TRAb. Generation of the TCR library employed RNA extracted from PBMCs. Patients all came to the study from an endocrinology department in Xi'an, China. Researchers made TCR beta libraries by using iRepertoire HTBI primers and running Arm-PCR on CDR3 regions. TCRdb analysed the multiplex PCR reads with MiXCR anew, one entry per CDR3 protein. The table records approximately 380,000 distinct CDR3 sequences, around 21% of them present only once. This clonotype was recorded a few times. What it recognizes is unknown.

The sample consisted of peripheral blood mononuclear cells (PBMCs), taken when the disease was refractory, from a patient treated with antithyroid drugs. The source of this sequence is a female donor with Graves disease. The J gene is TRBJ1-5, the V gene TRBV7-2; 7 nucleotides agree with TRBD1. CDR3 nucleotides: TGTGCCAGCAGCCTCTTTCAGGGGGTGGATCAGCCCCAGCATTTT. Its protein is CASSLFQGVDQPQHF.